A single sample is the source of the 8 T cell receptor beta chains below, sequenced in a study of blood T cell repertoires in COVID-19. Sequencing used immunoSEQ multiplex PCR; TCRdb keeps in-frame clones, though not all of them. The sample lists about 280,000 clones, around 91% occurring once. Sample: PBMCs or T cells enriched from blood (not recorded which). The source of these receptors is a young woman with acute COVID-19.

This clone was seen only once. This chain links TRBV27 with TRBJ2-7; D remains unclear. V was clipped by 0 bases and J by 3 bases, with 12 bases between them. Germline assignment: CDR1 MNHEY and CDR2 SMNVEV (reference sequence). CDR3 length equals 15 residues. In DNA, the CDR3 is TGTGCCAGCAGTTTATCGGGCAGGTCCGGCTACGAGCAGTACTTC. Its protein product is CASSLSGRSGYEQYF.

The chain employs TRBV30 and TRBJ2-7; TRBD1 aligns across 7 bases. The CDR3 is 13 amino acids. V trimming: 2 bases; J trimming: 3 bases; junction bases outside the gene matches: 4. CDR1 is GTSNPN, CDR2 SVGIG, per germline (reference sequence). CDR3 region: CAWSRQGYYEQYF. The DNA of the CDR3 is TGTGCCTGGAGTAGACAGGGCTACTACGAGCAGTACTTC.

This clone is a singleton in its sample. Germline and junction disagree at one end, which may indicate a read error. The V gene is TRBV7-7, the J gene TRBJ2-1; 9 nucleotides match TRBD2. Per the germline V gene, CDR1 is SSHAT and CDR2 is FNYEAQ (reference sequence). The CDR3 totals 15 residues. The CDR3 DNA reads TGTGCTAGCAGCCTACGACTAGCGGCATACAATGAGCAGTTCTTC. It specifies CASSLRLAAYNEQFF.

The chain recombines TRBV28 with TRBJ2-7, with 9 bases aligning to TRBD1. The CDR3 contains 16 residues. V shed 2 bases and J 2 bases; nucleotides not matched to a gene: 7. CDR1 is MDHEN and CDR2 is SYDVKM in the germline V gene. The CDR3 coding sequence is TGTGCCAGCAGTTTAACGGACGGGACAGGGACCTACGAGCAGTACTTC. This codes for CASSLTDGTGTYEQYF.

This chain connects TRBV5-6 to TRBJ2-4; D might be TRBD1 (5 bases). V was clipped by 2 bases and J by 0 bases, with 12 bases between them. Looked up from germline, CDR1 is SGHDT and CDR2 is YYEEEE. This CDR3 has 16 residues. The DNA for the CDR3 is TGTGCCAGCAGCTTTTATGACAGACTAGCCAAAAACATTCAGTACTTC. Amino acids: CASSFYDRLAKNIQYF.

This clone was detected once. J is TRBJ1-5 and V is TRBV28; a possible D gene is TRBD1 (5 bases). The CDR3 runs 13 residues. Trimming stripped 7 bases from V and 3 bases from J, with 10 bases between. Germline V CDR1 and CDR2: MDHEN, SYDVKM. DNA for the CDR3: TGTGCCAGCATGGGGCAGTTCAATCAGCCCCAGCATTTT. It encodes CASMGQFNQPQHF.

The chain has TRBV5-1 and TRBJ1-3; TRBD1 matches at 7 bases. This CDR3 has 15 residues. Germline lookup yields CDR1 SGHRS and CDR2 YFSETQ. V lost 0 bases and J lost 2; bases outside the gene matches: 2. This CDR3 reads CASSLEGATGNTIYF. DNA of the CDR3: TGCGCCAGCAGCTTGGAGGGGGCAACTGGAAACACCATATATTTT.

This chain connects TRBV10-2 to TRBJ2-2; maybe TRBD1 (6 bases). The CDR3 contains 16 residues. Germline V gene data show CDR1 as WSHSY and CDR2 as SAAADI. The V end was cut by 6 bases, the J end by 0 bases, with 14 bases between. The CDR3 loop reads CASRALTGPNTGELFF. CDR3 DNA: TGCGCCAGCAGAGCCCTGACAGGACCGAACACCGGGGAGCTGTTTTTT.